This TCR beta chain was identified in a study of shared clonotypes between healthy human individuals. Genomic DNA belonging to each subset was distributed in equal measure over several immunoSEQ plates. The repertoire was sequenced with immunoSEQ multiplex PCR; TCRdb's copy has only in-frame clones and lacks some. The data show 1,400,000 or so clones, roughly 98.5% seen once. This clonotype was obtained from a man aged 30 to 45 in good health. The specimen was naive CD4+ T cells sorted from blood. As for subset: CD45RA+ positively selected.

Here the CDR3 DNA reads TGCAGCGTTGAAACAGGCCCGAATCTCACAGATACGCAGTATTTT. Protein product: CSVETGPNLTDTQYF. The chain couples TRBV29-1 to TRBJ2-3; D is perhaps TRBD1 (5 bases). The CDR3 totals 15 residues. V shed 2 bases and J shed 2 bases, with 14 bases lying between them. Germline V gene data show CDR1 as SQVTM and CDR2 as ANQGSEA.